This T cell receptor (beta chain) was profiled in a study of T cell changes during pregnancy in multiple sclerosis. Germline CDR1 reads SGHTS; CDR2 reads YDEGEE. The CDR3 has 15 amino acids. Unmatched junction bases numbered 5, after V lost 4 bases and J lost 5 bases. Sequencing was performed with immunoSEQ multiplex PCR; in TCRdb, only in-frame clones are kept and a portion is missing. The sample consists of about 50,000 clones, 92% of them appearing once. The TCR sequence derives from a female donor with multiple sclerosis, enrolled in a pregnancy study. This chain links TRBV5-8 with TRBJ1-5, with 11 positions matching TRBD1. The sample consisted of CD4+ T cells from peripheral blood mononuclear cells, taken after pregnancy. CDR3 in DNA: TGTGCCAGCAGCGTGGACAGGGGGCAGGATCAGCCCCAGCATTTT. Encoded protein: CASSVDRGQDQPQHF. The full variable domain, in which reference TRBV5-8 and TRBJ1-5 provide the parts outside the CDR3, is EAGVTQSPTHLIKTRGQQATLRCSPISGHTSVYWYQQALGLGLQFLLWYDEGEERNRGNFPPRFSGRQFPNYSSELNVNALELEDSALYLCASSVDRGQDQPQHFGDGTRLSIL.